The 4 T cell receptor beta chains presented below share a single source sample, sequenced in a study of CD8 T cells in ankylosing spondylitis. TCRdb fed the 5' RACE reads into MiXCR, producing one record per CDR3 protein. The sample lists about 7,000 distinct CDR3 sequences, 2.8% occurring once. Sequences were obtained from blood, either unsorted or a sorted T cell fraction (not recorded which). These receptors were obtained from a female donor with ankylosing spondylitis or in good health (not recorded which).

This clonotype has ten or more counts. The V gene is TRBV9, the J gene TRBJ2-1; D remains ambiguous. The CDR3 is 12 amino acids. Germline values: CDR1 SGDLS, CDR2 YYNGEE. V lost 4 bases, J lost 5 bases, and 7 bases lay in between. CDR3 DNA sequence: TGTGCCAGCAGCAACGACCACAATGAGCAGTTCTTC. Translation: CASSNDHNEQFF. The whole variable domain, filled in from reference TRBV9 and TRBJ2-1, reads DSGVTQTPKHLITATGQRVTLRCSPRSGDLSVYWYQQSLDQGLQFLIQYYNGEERAKGNILERFSAQQFPDLHSELNLSSLELGDSALYFCASSNDHNEQFFGPGTRLTVL.

At least ten counts were recorded for this clonotype. The rearrangement joins TRBV15 to TRBJ2-3; D remains ambiguous. Trimming removed 3 bases at V and 1 base at J, with 14 bases between. Germline lookup yields CDR1 LNHNV and CDR2 YYDKDF (reference sequence). The CDR3 consists of 16 residues. CDR3: CATSSVIAVGTDTQYF. CDR3 DNA: TGTGCCACCAGCAGTGTAATTGCTGTCGGCACAGATACGCAGTATTTT.

In its sample, this clonotype was seen many times. This sequence joins TRBV9 and TRBJ2-7; D ambiguous. Germline-derived CDR1 and CDR2 are SGDLS and YYNGEE. V was clipped by 4 bases and J by 4 bases, with 12 bases between them. The CDR3 loop spans 13 amino acids. The chain's CDR3 is CASSSGLGYEQYF. The DNA of the CDR3 is TGTGCCAGCAGCTCTGGGTTGGGTTACGAGCAGTACTTC. Full variable domain (outside the CDR3, taken from reference TRBV9 and TRBJ2-7): DSGVTQTPKHLITATGQRVTLRCSPRSGDLSVYWYQQSLDQGLQFLIQYYNGEERAKGNILERFSAQQFPDLHSELNLSSLELGDSALYFCASSSGLGYEQYFGPGTRLTVT.

By share of the sample, this clonotype is medium-sized. The chain uses TRBV9 and TRBJ2-7; the D gene could be TRBD1 or TRBD2 (6 bases each). There are 14 residues in the CDR3. Germline assignment: CDR1 SGDLS and CDR2 YYNGEE. V lost 3 bases, J lost 0 bases, and 10 bases lay in between. The CDR3 is CASSGRDNSYEQYF. CDR3 sequence (DNA): TGTGCCAGCAGCGGGCGGGACAACTCCTACGAGCAGTACTTC.